This T cell receptor beta chain was obtained from a study of T cell responses to AZD1222 COVID-19 vaccine. Broader study findings: White British ancestry dominated among donors, who included more females, and clonal diversity was possibly underestimated. Rises in breadth and depth of Spike-specific TCRs came after two AZD1222 doses. Nearly half of spike-specific TCRs reportedly go after variant regions that carry no mutations. Baseline seropositivity characterized only a handful of AZD1222 recipients.

Here immunoSEQ multiplex PCR was the method, and the copy in TCRdb shows in-frame clones only, minus some. The table has over 100,000 clones, roughly 85% seen once. The V end was cut by 2 bases, the J end by 3 bases, with 8 bases between. The CDR3 extends over 14 amino acids. CDR1 and CDR2 (germline): LNHDA, SQIVND (reference sequence). This clone was seen a single time. Antigen: not known. The chain is built from TRBV19 and TRBJ1-5; D gene ambiguous. The sample here was peripheral blood, taken 28 days after the second dose of the MenACWY control vaccine. The origin of this receptor is an adult who received the MenACWY meningococcal vaccine as a control. CDR3 DNA: TGTGCCAGTAGTATATCCCGACCCAATCAGCCCCAGCATTTT. This sequence encodes CASSISRPNQPQHF.